This T cell receptor (beta chain) derives from a study of vaccination and CD4 T cells after COVID-19. The CDR3 runs 16 residues. V dropped 3 bases and J dropped 4; count of bases not matched to a gene: 6. Germline CDR1 and CDR2: MGHDK and SYGVNS. A remark on this clonotype: Its antigen remains unknown.

Oncomine TCR Beta short-read sequencing was applied to DNA from cultured CD4+ T cells. TCRdb re-called the PCR reads with MiXCR, one entry per CDR3 protein. The sample consists of under 25,000 distinct CDR3 sequences, approximately 50% of them appearing once. Treatment meaning: approximately 11-day PBMC culture with coronavirus spike peptide pools or control peptides (ViraFEST assay). The sample taken for sequencing was CD4+ T cells from blood, cultured in vitro. The sequence was obtained from a human donor who had recovered from COVID-19. The chain employs TRBV25-1 and TRBJ2-7, with TRBD2 matching over 13 bases. CDR3 DNA: TGTGCCAGCAGTGACCTGGGGACTAGCGGGAATTACGAGCAGTACTTC. This translates into CASSDLGTSGNYEQYF.